The 15 T cell receptor beta chains below all came from one sample that was sequenced in a study of blood T cell repertoires in COVID-19. This table comes from immunoSEQ multiplex PCR, and its TCRdb copy is limited to in-frame clones, with some not included. The sample has hundreds of thousands of clones; roughly 85% are singletons. Input material: peripheral blood. Every receptor here comes from a woman between 70 and 85 years old with active or convalescent COVID-19.

The rearrangement joins TRBV3-1 (or the pseudogene TRBV3-2) to TRBJ2-7, with TRBD2 identical over 11 bases. Unmatched junction bases numbered 4, after V lost 3 bases and J lost 3 bases. CDR1 is LGHDT and CDR2 is YNNKEL in the germline V gene (reference sequence). This CDR3 has 15 residues. The chain's CDR3 is CASSQTSGKGYEQYF. The CDR3 DNA sequence: TGTGCCAGCAGCCAGACTAGCGGGAAAGGCTACGAGCAGTACTTC.

V and J are TRBV6-5 and TRBJ2-5; TRBD1 agrees at 9 bases. CDR3 length equals 15 residues. With 6 bases clipped from V and 3 bases from J, the junction kept 8 bases outside the gene matches. The germline V gene encodes CDR1 MNHEY and CDR2 SVGAGI. The CDR3 sequence: CASSVNRGLEETQYF. DNA for the CDR3: TGTGCCAGCAGCGTTAACAGGGGGCTGGAAGAGACCCAGTACTTC.

This chain connects TRBV4-2 to TRBJ2-5; 11 nucleotides align to TRBD2. The V and J ends lost 4 bases and 9 bases, in that order; junction bases with no gene match: 7. The length of the CDR3 is 14 residues. Germline V lookup: CDR1 LGHNA, CDR2 YNFKEQ. CDR3 in DNA: TGTGCCAGCAGCCTTAGCGGGGGGGCTGAGGCCCAGTACTTC. Its protein is CASSLSGGAEAQYF.

The V gene is TRBV2, the J gene TRBJ2-7; 7 bases map to TRBD1. J lost 2 bases, V lost 6 bases, and 7 bases had no gene match. The CDR3 sequence is 14 residues long. CDR1 is SNHLY and CDR2 is FYNNEI in the germline V gene. The CDR3, as DNA: TGTGCCAGCAGGCAGGGGACAGACACCTACGAGCAGTACTTC. Amino acid sequence: CASRQGTDTYEQYF.

The chain is built from TRBV30 and TRBJ1-5; D uncertain. Trimming left V 2 bases short and J 7 bases short, with 18 bases between. CDR3 size: 15 residues. Germline loops: CDR1 GTSNPN, CDR2 SVGIG (reference sequence). CDR3 coding DNA: TGTGCCTGGAGTCGTAATCGGGGTGCGGGCCAGCCCCAGCATTTT. It encodes CAWSRNRGAGQPQHF.

V is TRBV9 and J is TRBJ1-6; D unresolved. Per germline, CDR1 SGDLS and CDR2 YYNGEE. Trimming cost V 2 bases and J 0 bases, with 9 bases left between them. CDR3 length equals 16 residues. DNA for the CDR3: TGTGCCAGCAGCGTTTCTGGGAGCTCCTATAATTCACCCCTCCACTTT. The encoded protein is CASSVSGSSYNSPLHF.

The rearrangement uses TRBV6-2 or TRBV6-3 and TRBJ2-7; 7 bases match TRBD1. Trimming cost V 4 bases and J 0 bases; bases outside gene matches: 9. The CDR3 has 16 residues. The germline CDR1 and CDR2 sequences are MNHEY and SVGEGT. The CDR3 nucleotides are TGTGCCAGCAGTTTCTACGAGGGGGCCTTCTCCTACGAGCAGTACTTC. Its translation: CASSFYEGAFSYEQYF.

The chain couples TRBV2 to TRBJ1-5, with TRBD1 matching 7 bases. Trimming at V came to 4 bases and at J to 6 bases, leaving 9 bases not matched to a gene. The CDR3 is 15 residues long. Germline CDR1 and CDR2: SNHLY and FYNNEI. The chain's CDR3 is CASSVISGGGQPQHF. CDR3 coding DNA: TGTGCCAGCAGTGTGATTTCAGGGGGAGGTCAGCCCCAGCATTTT.

This clone showed up just a few times. The rearrangement joins TRBV5-1 to TRBJ1-2; tentatively, D is TRBD1 (6 bases). The ends were cut back, 4 bases at V and 5 bases at J, with 15 bases in the middle. Germline V gene lookup returns CDR1 SGHRS and CDR2 YFSETQ. The CDR3 length is 14 residues. The CDR3 here is CASSQRPGEYGYTF. In nucleotides, the CDR3 is TGCGCCAGCAGCCAGAGACCAGGGGAGTATGGCTACACCTTC.

This clone came up once. The chain combines TRBV2 with TRBJ1-1, with 7 bases that match TRBD1. V was pared by 6 bases and J by 3 bases, with 4 bases of the junction left unmatched. Germline V gene lookup returns CDR1 SNHLY and CDR2 FYNNEI. The CDR3 consists of 13 residues. The CDR3 loop is CASRTGWDTEAFF. CDR3 in DNA: TGTGCCAGCAGGACAGGGTGGGACACTGAAGCTTTCTTT.

The rearrangement links TRBV6-5 to TRBJ1-2; 7 bases map to TRBD1. V lost 2 bases, J lost 7 bases, and 4 bases stayed unmatched. CDR1 and CDR2 from the germline V gene are MNHEY and SVGAGI. The length of the CDR3 is 13 residues. The CDR3: CASSYTGAGGYTF. CDR3 sequence (DNA): TGTGCCAGCAGTTACACAGGGGCTGGTGGCTACACCTTC.

V and J are TRBV12-3 or TRBV12-4 and TRBJ2-2; possible D gene TRBD2, 6 bases. V lost 3 bases and J 4 bases, leaving 6 bases between the germline ends. The CDR3 sequence is 13 residues long. CDR3 DNA sequence: TGTGCCAGCAGTTTGGGGGGCACCGGGGAGCTGTTTTTT. Protein: CASSLGGTGELFF.

The V gene is TRBV7-9, the J gene TRBJ1-2, with 7 bases that match TRBD1. The CDR3 has 16 amino acids. Germline CDR1 SEHNR, CDR2 FQNEAQ (reference sequence). V gave up 5 bases and J gave up 2 bases; unmatched junction bases: 11. CDR3 sequence: CASSVDRSPGNYGYTF. The CDR3 DNA reads as TGTGCCAGCAGCGTGGACAGGTCTCCAGGGAACTATGGCTACACCTTC.

As DNA, the CDR3 is TGCGCCAGCAGCGCGACAGGGAACACCGGGGAGCTGTTTTTT. Its translation is CASSATGNTGELFF. The chain joins TRBV5-1 to TRBJ2-2; weak D call: TRBD1 (6 bases). The CDR3 is 14 amino acids. CDR1 and CDR2 (germline): SGHRS, YFSETQ. The V end was cut by 4 bases, the J end by 1 base, with 8 bases between.

The chain joins TRBV18 to TRBJ2-7; weak D call: TRBD1 (6 bases). Trimming pared 5 bases from V and 3 bases from J, leaving 8 bases between. This CDR3 has 12 amino acids. Germline-derived CDR1 and CDR2 are KGHSH and LQKENI. In DNA, the CDR3 is TGTGCCAGCTCAGTACAGGGCTACGAGCAGTACTTC. It is translated as CASSVQGYEQYF.